Each of the 7 T cell receptor beta chains below was sequenced from the same sample in a study of blood T cell repertoires in COVID-19. The assay was immunoSEQ multiplex PCR, and TCRdb's table has in-frame clones only and misses some. The data contain tens of thousands of clones, 80% to 95% of them singletons. The sequenced sample was peripheral blood. These receptors all come from a woman of 80 years or more with acute or convalescent COVID-19.

The chain carries TRBV25-1 and TRBJ2-4; maybe TRBD1 (7 bases). The length of the CDR3 is 16 residues. V shed 3 bases and J shed 6 bases, with 18 bases lying between them. The germline gives CDR1 MGHDK, CDR2 SYGVNS. CDR3 protein: CASSDPGQGGGNIQYF. The CDR3 DNA sequence: TGTGCCAGCAGTGACCCCGGGCAGGGGGGAGGAAACATTCAGTACTTC. Combining the CDR3 with reference TRBV25-1 and TRBJ2-4 gives the whole variable domain EADIYQTPRYLVIGTGKKITLECSQTMGHDKMYWYQQDPGMELHLIHYSYGVNSTEKGDLSSESTVSRIRTEHFPLTLESARPSHTSQYLCASSDPGQGGGNIQYFGAGTRLSVL.

As DNA, the CDR3 is TGTGCCAGCAGTAGAACAGGGGGCAACTATGGCTACACCTTC. This sequence encodes CASSRTGGNYGYTF. The genes are TRBV6-5 and TRBJ1-2; 9 bases are a match to TRBD1. With V trimmed by 5 bases and J by 2 bases, 3 bases remained unmatched. Germline V gene sequence: CDR1 MNHEY, CDR2 SVGAGI. The CDR3 has 14 residues.

The chain is built from TRBV4-1 and TRBJ2-1; TRBD2 matches 12 bases. The CDR3 length is 18 residues. CDR1 is MGHRA, CDR2 YSYEKL, per germline. V lost 3 bases and J lost 6; bases outside the gene matches: 12. CDR3 in DNA: TGCGCCAGCAGCCAGCCTAGCGGGGGGGCCGGACCACTCAATGAGCAGTTCTTC. Residues: CASSQPSGGAGPLNEQFF.

The chain links TRBV7-9 to TRBJ2-1; maybe TRBD2 (6 bases). Germline V gene sequence: CDR1 SEHNR, CDR2 FQNEAQ (reference sequence). V was clipped by 2 bases and J by 2 bases, with 10 bases between them. The CDR3 is 15 amino acids. CDR3: CASSLSRGTYNEQFF. The CDR3 nucleotides read TGTGCCAGCAGCTTAAGTCGGGGGACCTACAATGAGCAGTTCTTC.

Of note for this clone: The junction differs from germline at one of its ends, possibly a read error. The rearrangement uses TRBV9 and TRBJ1-3, with 9 bases fitting TRBD1. The CDR3 is 19 residues long. The germline V gene encodes CDR1 SGDLS and CDR2 YYNGEE. The CDR3 DNA sequence: TGTGCCAGCAGCGTAGGAGTTATGGGACAGGGATACTCTGGAAACGCCATATATTTT. Translating it yields CASSVGVMGQGYSGNAIYF.

The chain combines TRBV6-5 with TRBJ1-2; a weak D match, TRBD1 (6 bases). Germline assignment: CDR1 MNHEY and CDR2 SVGAGI. V dropped 8 bases and J dropped 4 bases, with 20 bases sitting between them. The CDR3 is 15 amino acids. The CDR3 here is CASRDRQATGYGYTF. Here the CDR3 DNA reads TGTGCCAGCCGAGACCGACAGGCTACAGGCTATGGCTACACCTTC.

CDR3 bases: TGTGCCAGCAGTTTCTTCTCTAGCACAGATACGCAGTATTTT. The encoded protein is CASSFFSSTDTQYF. The chain has TRBV27 and TRBJ2-3; D not certain. Germline lookup yields CDR1 MNHEY and CDR2 SMNVEV (reference sequence). CDR3 length: 14 residues. V dropped 3 bases and J dropped 0 bases, with 7 bases sitting between them.